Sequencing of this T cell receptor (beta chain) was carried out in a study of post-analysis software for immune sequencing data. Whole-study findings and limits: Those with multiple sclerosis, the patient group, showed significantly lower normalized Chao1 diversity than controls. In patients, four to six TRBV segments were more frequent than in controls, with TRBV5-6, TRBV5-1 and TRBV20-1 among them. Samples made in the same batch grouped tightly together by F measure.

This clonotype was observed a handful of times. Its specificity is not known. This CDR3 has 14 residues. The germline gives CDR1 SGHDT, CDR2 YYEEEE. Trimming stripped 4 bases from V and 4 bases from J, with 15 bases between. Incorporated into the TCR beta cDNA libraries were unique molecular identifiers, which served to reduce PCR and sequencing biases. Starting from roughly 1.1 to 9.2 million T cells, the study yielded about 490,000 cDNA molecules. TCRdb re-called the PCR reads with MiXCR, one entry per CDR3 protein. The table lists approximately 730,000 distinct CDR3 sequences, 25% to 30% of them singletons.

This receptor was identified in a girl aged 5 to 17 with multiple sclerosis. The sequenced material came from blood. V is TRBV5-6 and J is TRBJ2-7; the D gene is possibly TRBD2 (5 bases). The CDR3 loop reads CASSVRAAFYEQYF. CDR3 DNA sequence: TGTGCCAGCAGCGTGCGGGCCGCATTTTACGAGCAGTACTTC.